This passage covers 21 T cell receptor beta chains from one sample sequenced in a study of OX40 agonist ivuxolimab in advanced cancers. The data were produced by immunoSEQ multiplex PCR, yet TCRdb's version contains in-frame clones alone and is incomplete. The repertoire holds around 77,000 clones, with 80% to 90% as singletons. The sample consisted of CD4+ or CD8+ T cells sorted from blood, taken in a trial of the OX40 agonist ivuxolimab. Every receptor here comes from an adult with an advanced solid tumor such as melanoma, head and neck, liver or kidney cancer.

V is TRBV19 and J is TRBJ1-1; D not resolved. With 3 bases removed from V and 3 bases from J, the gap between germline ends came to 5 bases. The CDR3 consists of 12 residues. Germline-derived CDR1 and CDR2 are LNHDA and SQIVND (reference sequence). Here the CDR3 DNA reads TGTGCCAGTAGTATGGTATACACTGAAGCTTTCTTT. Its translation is CASSMVYTEAFF.

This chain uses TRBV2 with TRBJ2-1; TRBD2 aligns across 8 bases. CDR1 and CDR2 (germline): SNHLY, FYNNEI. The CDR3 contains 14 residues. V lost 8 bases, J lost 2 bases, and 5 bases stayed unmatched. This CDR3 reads CASRGLGPYNEQFF. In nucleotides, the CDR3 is TGTGCCAGCCGGGGACTAGGCCCCTACAATGAGCAGTTCTTC.

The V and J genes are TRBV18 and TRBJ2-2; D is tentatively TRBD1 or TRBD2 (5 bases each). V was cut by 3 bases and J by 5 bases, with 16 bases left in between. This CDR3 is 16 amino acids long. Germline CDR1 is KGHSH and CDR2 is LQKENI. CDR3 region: CASSPRAQGVTGELFF. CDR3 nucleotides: TGTGCCAGCTCACCGAGGGCGCAAGGGGTGACCGGGGAGCTGTTTTTT.

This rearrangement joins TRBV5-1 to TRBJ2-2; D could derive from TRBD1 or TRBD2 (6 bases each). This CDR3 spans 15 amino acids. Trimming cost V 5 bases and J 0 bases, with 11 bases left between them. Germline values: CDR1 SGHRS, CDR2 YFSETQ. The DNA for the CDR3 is TGCGCCAGCAGGTCAGGGGACTCGAACACCGGGGAGCTGTTTTTT. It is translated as CASRSGDSNTGELFF.

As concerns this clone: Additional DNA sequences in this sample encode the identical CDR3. The CDR3 protein is CASSVDGSNQPQHF. For the CDR3, the DNA is TGTGCCAGCAGCGTAGACGGTAGCAATCAGCCCCAGCATTTT. The V and J genes are TRBV9 and TRBJ1-5, with D uncertain. CDR1 is SGDLS and CDR2 is YYNGEE in the germline V gene. The CDR3 contains 14 residues. Trimming removed 0 bases from V and 0 bases from J, with 4 bases in between.

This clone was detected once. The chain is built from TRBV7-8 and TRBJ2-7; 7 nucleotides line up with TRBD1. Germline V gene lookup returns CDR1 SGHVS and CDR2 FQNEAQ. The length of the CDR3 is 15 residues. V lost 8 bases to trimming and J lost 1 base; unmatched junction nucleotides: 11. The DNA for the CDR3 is TGTGCCAGCTCCCCCCGGCAACAGGGGTCCTACGAGCAGTACTTC. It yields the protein CASSPRQQGSYEQYF.

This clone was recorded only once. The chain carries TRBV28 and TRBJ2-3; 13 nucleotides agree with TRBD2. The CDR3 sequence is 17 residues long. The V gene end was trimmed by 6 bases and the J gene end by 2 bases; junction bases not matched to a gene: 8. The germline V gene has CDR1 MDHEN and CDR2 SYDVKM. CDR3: CASRATSGRPLTDTQYF. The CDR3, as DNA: TGTGCCAGCAGGGCGACTAGCGGGAGGCCCCTCACAGATACGCAGTATTTT.

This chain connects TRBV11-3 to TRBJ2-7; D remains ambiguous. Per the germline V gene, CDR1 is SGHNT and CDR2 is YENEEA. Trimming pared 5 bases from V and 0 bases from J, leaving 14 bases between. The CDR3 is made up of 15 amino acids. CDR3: CASSPRLGYSYEQYF. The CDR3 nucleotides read TGTGCCAGCAGCCCCAGACTGGGATACTCCTACGAGCAGTACTTC.

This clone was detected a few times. CDR3 in DNA: TGTGCCAGCAGTGGGACCTCCAGGGGCTCCTACGAGCAGTACTTC. Translated: CASSGTSRGSYEQYF. The rearrangement links TRBV28 to TRBJ2-7; a possible D gene is TRBD1 (6 bases). Germline V gene sequence: CDR1 MDHEN, CDR2 SYDVKM. The V end was cut by 5 bases, the J end by 0 bases, with 14 bases between. This CDR3 is built from 15 residues. The entire variable domain, with the rest obtained from reference TRBV28 and TRBJ2-7, is as follows: DVKVTQSSRYLVKRTGEKVFLECVQDMDHENMFWYRQDPGLGLRLIYFSYDVKMKEKGDIPEGYSVSREKKERFSLILESASTNQTSMYLCASSGTSRGSYEQYFGPGTRLTVT.

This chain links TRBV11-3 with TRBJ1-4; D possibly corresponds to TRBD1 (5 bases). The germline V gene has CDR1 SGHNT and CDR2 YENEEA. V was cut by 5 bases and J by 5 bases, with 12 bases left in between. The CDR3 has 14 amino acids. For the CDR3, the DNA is TGTGCCAGCAGCCGACAGCGCCCAAATGAAAAACTGTTTTTT. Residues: CASSRQRPNEKLFF.

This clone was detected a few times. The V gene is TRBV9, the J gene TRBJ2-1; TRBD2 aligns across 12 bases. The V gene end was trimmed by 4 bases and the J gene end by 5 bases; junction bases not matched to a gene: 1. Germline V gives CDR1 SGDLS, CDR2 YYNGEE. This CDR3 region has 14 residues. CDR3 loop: CASSRTSGDNEQFF. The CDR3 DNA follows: TGTGCCAGCAGCCGGACTAGCGGGGACAATGAGCAGTTCTTC.

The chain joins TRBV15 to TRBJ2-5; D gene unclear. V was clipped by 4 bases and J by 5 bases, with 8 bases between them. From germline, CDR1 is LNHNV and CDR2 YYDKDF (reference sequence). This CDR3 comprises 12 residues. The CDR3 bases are TGTGCCACCAGCACCAATAGGGAGACCCAGTACTTC. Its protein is CATSTNRETQYF.

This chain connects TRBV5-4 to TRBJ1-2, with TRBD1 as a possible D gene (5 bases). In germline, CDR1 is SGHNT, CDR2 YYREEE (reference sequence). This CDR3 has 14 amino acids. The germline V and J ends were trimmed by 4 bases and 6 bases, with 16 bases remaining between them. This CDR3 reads CASSADIGGDGYTF. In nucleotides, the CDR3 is TGTGCCAGCAGCGCAGATATCGGGGGGGATGGCTACACCTTC. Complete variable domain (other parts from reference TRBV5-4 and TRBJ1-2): ETGVTQSPTHLIKTRGQQVTLRCSSQSGHNTVSWYQQALGQGPQFIFQYYREEENGRGNFPPRFSGLQFPNYSSELNVNALELDDSALYLCASSADIGGDGYTFGSGTRLTVV.

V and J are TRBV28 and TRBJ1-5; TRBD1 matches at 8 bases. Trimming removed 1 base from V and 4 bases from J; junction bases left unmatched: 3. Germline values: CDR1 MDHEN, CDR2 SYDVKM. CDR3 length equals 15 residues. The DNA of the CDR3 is TGTGCCAGCAGTTTATCAGGGGGCCCGAATCAGCCCCAGCATTTT. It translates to CASSLSGGPNQPQHF. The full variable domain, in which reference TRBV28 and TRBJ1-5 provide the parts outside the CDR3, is DVKVTQSSRYLVKRTGEKVFLECVQDMDHENMFWYRQDPGLGLRLIYFSYDVKMKEKGDIPEGYSVSREKKERFSLILESASTNQTSMYLCASSLSGGPNQPQHFGDGTRLSIL.

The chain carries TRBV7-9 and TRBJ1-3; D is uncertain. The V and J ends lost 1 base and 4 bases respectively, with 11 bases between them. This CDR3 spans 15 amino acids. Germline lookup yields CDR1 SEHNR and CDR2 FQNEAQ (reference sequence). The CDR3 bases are TGTGCCAGCAGCTTAGGAACCACAGTCGGAAACACCATATATTTT. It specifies CASSLGTTVGNTIYF.

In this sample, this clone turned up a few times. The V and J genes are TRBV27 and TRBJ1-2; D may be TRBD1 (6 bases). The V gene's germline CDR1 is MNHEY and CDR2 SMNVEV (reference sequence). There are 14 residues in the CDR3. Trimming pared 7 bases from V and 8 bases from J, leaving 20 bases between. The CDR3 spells CASTLWQGHEGYTF. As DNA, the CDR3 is TGTGCCAGCACCTTGTGGCAGGGGCATGAGGGCTACACCTTC.

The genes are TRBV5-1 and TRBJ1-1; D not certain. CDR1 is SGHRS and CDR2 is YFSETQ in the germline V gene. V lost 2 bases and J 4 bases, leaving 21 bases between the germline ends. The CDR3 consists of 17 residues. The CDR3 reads CASSFEKYAGVSTEAFF. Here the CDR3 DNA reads TGCGCCAGCAGCTTTGAGAAGTACGCCGGAGTGAGCACTGAAGCTTTCTTT.

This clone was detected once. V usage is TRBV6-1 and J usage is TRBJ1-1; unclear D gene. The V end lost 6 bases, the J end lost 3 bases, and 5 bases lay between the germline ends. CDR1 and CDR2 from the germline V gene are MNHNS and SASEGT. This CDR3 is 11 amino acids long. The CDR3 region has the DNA TGTGCCAGCAGGGGTGACACTGAAGCTTTCTTT. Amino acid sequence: CASRGDTEAFF.

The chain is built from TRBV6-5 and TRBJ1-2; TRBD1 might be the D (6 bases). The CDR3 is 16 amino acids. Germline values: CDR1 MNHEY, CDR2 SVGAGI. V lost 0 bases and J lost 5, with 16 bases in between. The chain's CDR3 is CASSYSRTGGSYGYTF. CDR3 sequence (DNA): TGTGCCAGCAGTTACTCGAGAACGGGGGGCTCTTATGGCTACACCTTC.

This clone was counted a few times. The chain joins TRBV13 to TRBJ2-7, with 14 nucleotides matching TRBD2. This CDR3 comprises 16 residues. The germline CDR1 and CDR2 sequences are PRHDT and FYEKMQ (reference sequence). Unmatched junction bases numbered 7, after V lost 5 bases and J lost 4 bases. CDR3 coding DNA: TGTGCCAGCAGCAGATACGGGACTAGCGGGAGTTACGAGCAGTACTTC. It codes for CASSRYGTSGSYEQYF.

For the CDR3, the DNA is TGTGCCAGCAGCTTTGAGACGGGGGGCTATGGCTACACCTTC. Translation gives CASSFETGGYGYTF. The chain uses TRBV7-9 and TRBJ1-2; D is perhaps TRBD1 (5 bases). The CDR3 totals 14 residues. The germline V and J ends were trimmed by 3 bases and 4 bases, with 12 bases remaining between them. Germline V gene data show CDR1 as SEHNR and CDR2 as FQNEAQ (reference sequence).